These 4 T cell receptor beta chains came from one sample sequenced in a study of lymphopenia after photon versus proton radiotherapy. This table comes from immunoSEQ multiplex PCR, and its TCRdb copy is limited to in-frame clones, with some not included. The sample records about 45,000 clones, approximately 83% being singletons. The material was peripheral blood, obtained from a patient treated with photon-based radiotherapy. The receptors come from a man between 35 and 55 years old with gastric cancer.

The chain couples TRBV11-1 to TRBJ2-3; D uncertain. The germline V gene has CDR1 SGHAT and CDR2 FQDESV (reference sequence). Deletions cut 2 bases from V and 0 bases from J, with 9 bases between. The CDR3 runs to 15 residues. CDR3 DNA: TGTGCCAGCAGCTTATTGACACCTAGCACAGATACGCAGTATTTT. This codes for CASSLLTPSTDTQYF.

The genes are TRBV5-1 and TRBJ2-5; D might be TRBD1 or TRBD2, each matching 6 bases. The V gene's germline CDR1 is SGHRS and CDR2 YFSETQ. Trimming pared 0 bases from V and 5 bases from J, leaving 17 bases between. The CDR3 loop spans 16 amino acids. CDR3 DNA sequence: TGCGCCAGCAGCTTGGCACAGGGACTCCCTTGGGAGACCCAGTACTTC. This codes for CASSLAQGLPWETQYF.

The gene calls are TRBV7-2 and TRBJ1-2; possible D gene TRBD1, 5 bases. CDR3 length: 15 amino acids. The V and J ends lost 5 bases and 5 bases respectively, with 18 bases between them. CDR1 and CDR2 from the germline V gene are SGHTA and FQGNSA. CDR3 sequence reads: CASSPHRRGPYGYTF. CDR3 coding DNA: TGTGCCAGCAGCCCCCATCGTAGGGGTCCTTATGGCTACACCTTC.

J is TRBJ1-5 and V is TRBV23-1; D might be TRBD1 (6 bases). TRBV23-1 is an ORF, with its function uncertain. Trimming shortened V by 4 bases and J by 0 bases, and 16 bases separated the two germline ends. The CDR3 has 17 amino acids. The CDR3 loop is CASSPTLRGYSNQPQHF. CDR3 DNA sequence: TGCGCCAGCAGTCCCACCTTAAGGGGGTATAGCAATCAGCCCCAGCATTTT.